This section outlines one TCR beta chain sequence together with its context. The antigen remains unidentified. The sample is drawn from a study of cytomegalovirus exposure and HLA in healthy donors. General observations from the study: Later on, an analysis found that several of the most significant clusters appeared to be linked to common viral pathogens, which included parvovirus B19.

This PCR relied on a set of 60 Vbeta primers and 13 Jbeta primers. Repertoires were generated with immunoSEQ multiplex PCR, while TCRdb's copy carries only in-frame clones and drops some. This sample has about 190,000 clones; approximately 84% occur once, and the top ten carry 3% to 4.5%. The source material was PBMCs. This clonotype was sampled from a man aged 50 to 60 in good health and CMV-seronegative.

Written as DNA, the CDR3 is TGTGCCAGCAGTTTGGAGAATCAGCCCCAGCATTTT. Its protein is CASSLENQPQHF. The rearrangement joins TRBV28 to TRBJ1-5; D gene unclear. This CDR3 has 12 amino acids. Trimming stripped 3 bases from V and 4 bases from J, with 4 bases between. The germline V gene encodes CDR1 MDHEN and CDR2 SYDVKM.